This is a list of T cell receptor beta chains from one sample in a study of T cell changes during pregnancy in multiple sclerosis. The table came from immunoSEQ multiplex PCR; TCRdb's copy has only in-frame clones and leaves some out. The data hold roughly 75,000 clones, with about 92% observed a single time. Sequenced here: peripheral blood, sampled after pregnancy. The receptors stem from a female donor in good health, enrolled as a control in a pregnancy study. The CDR3 runs from the conserved cysteine through the conserved F or W. The D gene is left open where the match is weak. Rows give clone size only sometimes, using once, few, many, or a class for an expanded clone.

clone_size | j_call | v_call | d_call | cdr3_aa | cdr3_nt
. | TRBJ1-2 | TRBV5-1 | TRBD1 | CASSPSQGDKGYGYTF | TGCGCCAGCAGCCCATCACAGGGGGACAAGGGCTATGGCTACACCTTC
. | TRBJ2-1 | TRBV9 | . | CASSVSHFNEQFF | TGTGCCAGCAGCGTATCCCATTTCAATGAGCAGTTCTTC
. | TRBJ2-3 | TRBV7-2 | . | CASSLVFGGEAGSTDTQYF | TGTGCCAGCAGCTTAGTATTTGGCGGTGAGGCGGGAAGCACAGATACGCAGTATTTT
. | TRBJ1-3 | TRBV10-1 | . | CASSDVRVGNTIYF | TGCGCCAGCAGTGATGTTCGTGTCGGGAACACCATATATTTT
. | TRBJ2-1 | TRBV7-6 | TRBD2 | CASSSTSGSSYNEQFF | TGTGCCAGCAGCTCCACTAGCGGGAGCTCCTACAATGAGCAGTTCTTC
. | TRBJ2-1 | TRBV28 | TRBD2 | CASSSPAGGPYNEQFF | TGTGCCAGCAGTTCCCCAGCGGGGGGCCCCTACAATGAGCAGTTCTTC
once | TRBJ2-3 | TRBV15 | TRBD2 | CATRELAGGSSDTQYF | TGTGCCACCAGGGAACTAGCGGGGGGGTCCTCAGATACGCAGTATTTT
. | TRBJ2-1 | TRBV5-1 | TRBD2 | CASSFGGSYNEQFF | TGCGCCAGCAGTTTCGGGGGGTCCTACAATGAGCAGTTCTTC
. | TRBJ2-7 | TRBV14 | TRBD1 | CASSPLDRGDSYEQYF | TGTGCCAGCAGCCCGCTCGACAGGGGGGATAGCTACGAGCAGTACTTC
. | TRBJ2-1 | TRBV15 | . | CATSRDEDGGPVF | TGTGCCACCAGCAGAGATGAGGACGGGGGGCCGGTCTTC
. | TRBJ2-1 | TRBV5-1 | TRBD2 | CASTGLAGAYNEQFF | TGCGCCAGCACGGGACTAGCGGGAGCCTACAATGAGCAGTTCTTC
. | TRBJ1-4 | TRBV30 | . | CAFQLVTNEKLFF | TGTGCTTTCCAACTAGTAACTAATGAAAAACTGTTTTTT
. | TRBJ2-3 | TRBV28 | . | CASRAQSTDTQYF | TGTGCCAGCCGAGCACAGAGCACAGATACGCAGTATTTT
. | TRBJ2-1 | TRBV5-1 | TRBD2 | CASSLEPRLAYNEQFF | TGCGCCAGCAGCTTAGAACCCCGACTAGCATACAATGAGCAGTTCTTC
. | TRBJ2-3 | TRBV19 | TRBD1 | CATFGTGLTDTQYF | TGTGCCACATTCGGGACAGGGCTCACAGATACGCAGTATTTT
. | TRBJ2-3 | TRBV27 | . | CASSQTLGGPQYF | TGTGCCAGCAGTCAAACTCTGGGGGGTCCGCAGTATTTT
. | TRBJ2-7 | TRBV11-2 | TRBD2 | CASSSTSGSQYEQYF | TGTGCCAGCAGCTCAACTAGCGGGAGTCAATACGAGCAGTACTTC
. | TRBJ2-3 | TRBV5-1 | . | CASSLDEGVLDTQYF | TGCGCCAGCAGCTTGGATGAAGGGGTTCTAGATACGCAGTATTTT
. | TRBJ2-1 | TRBV5-6 | . | CASSLGNYEQFF | TGTGCCAGCAGCTTGGGTAACTATGAGCAGTTCTTC
. | TRBJ2-1 | TRBV5-1 | TRBD2 | CASSPLTSGGDNEQFF | TGCGCCAGCAGCCCATTGACTAGCGGGGGAGACAATGAGCAGTTCTTC
few | TRBJ1-5 | TRBV18 | . | CASSPLGGTNQPQHF | TGTGCCAGCTCACCCCTGGGGGGTACCAATCAGCCCCAGCATTTT
. | TRBJ1-2 | TRBV6-1 | . | CASSEGLGYGYTF | TGTGCCAGCAGTGAGGGGCTTGGCTATGGCTACACCTTC
. | TRBJ2-1 | TRBV27 | TRBD2 | CASYQMGLGNNEQFF | TGTGCCAGCTACCAGATGGGACTAGGCAACAATGAGCAGTTCTTC
. | TRBJ2-2 | TRBV27 | TRBD2 | CASSLRGLAGVRTGELFF | TGTGCCAGCAGTTTAAGGGGACTAGCGGGGGTCCGAACCGGGGAGCTGTTTTTT
. | TRBJ1-2 | TRBV28 | . | CASLVQGRGGYTF | TGTGCCAGCCTTGTCCAGGGGCGAGGGGGCTACACCTTC
. | TRBJ2-5 | TRBV5-8 | TRBD1 | CASSLGLLRTGEETQYF | TGTGCCAGCAGCTTGGGGTTATTAAGGACAGGGGAAGAGACCCAGTACTTC
once | TRBJ2-7 | TRBV10-1 | TRBD1 | CASSRTGSYEQYF | TGCGCCAGCAGTAGGACAGGATCCTACGAGCAGTACTTC
. | TRBJ1-1 | TRBV7-9 | . | CASSLKGPRTEAFF | TGTGCCAGCAGCTTAAAGGGGCCGAGGACTGAAGCTTTCTTT
. | TRBJ1-2 | TRBV9 | . | CASSVDPQRQGPGYTF | TGTGCCAGCAGCGTAGACCCCCAACGGCAGGGCCCAGGCTACACCTTC
. | TRBJ1-5 | TRBV6-5 | . | CASSMPGSNQPQHF | TGTGCCAGCAGTATGCCGGGTTCCAATCAGCCCCAGCATTTT
. | TRBJ1-1 | TRBV5-1 | . | CASSFWGPRNTEAFF | TGCGCCAGCAGCTTTTGGGGGCCGAGGAACACTGAAGCTTTCTTT
. | TRBJ2-1 | TRBV7-9 | . | CASFRGGEQFF | TGTGCCAGCTTCCGGGGAGGTGAGCAGTTCTTC
. | TRBJ2-5 | TRBV10-1 | TRBD1 | CASSDPGQGETQYF | TGCGCCAGCAGTGATCCGGGACAGGGGGAGACCCAGTACTTC
. | TRBJ2-1 | TRBV25-1 | . | CASSGGPNRGNEQFF | TGTGCCAGCAGTGGGGGGCCAAACAGAGGGAATGAGCAGTTCTTC
once | TRBJ2-7 | TRBV7-3 | TRBD1 | CASSIDRGPYEQYF | TGTGCCAGCAGCATCGACAGGGGGCCCTACGAGCAGTACTTC